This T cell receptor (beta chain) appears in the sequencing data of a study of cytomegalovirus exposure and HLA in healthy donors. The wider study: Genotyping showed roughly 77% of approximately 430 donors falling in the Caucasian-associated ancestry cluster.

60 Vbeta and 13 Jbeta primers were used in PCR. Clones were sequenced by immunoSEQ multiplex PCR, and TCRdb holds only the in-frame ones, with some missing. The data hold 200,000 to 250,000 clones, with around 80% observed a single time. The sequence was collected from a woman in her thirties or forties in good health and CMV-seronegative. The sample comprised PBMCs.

Here the CDR3 reads CASSSHGSNTEAFF. CDR3 coding DNA: TGTGCCAGCAGCTCCCATGGCTCGAACACTGAAGCTTTCTTT. The rearrangement joins TRBV7-6 to TRBJ1-1; D gene ambiguous. The V gene lost 4 bases and the J gene lost 1 base, with 10 bases spanning the gap. This CDR3 is 14 amino acids long. Germline V gene data show CDR1 as SGHVS and CDR2 as FNYEAQ. Full variable domain (missing parts from reference TRBV7-6 and TRBJ1-1): GAGVSQSPRYKVTKRGQDVALRCDPISGHVSLYWYRQALGQGPEFLTYFNYEAQQDKSGLPNDRFSAERPEGSISTLTIQRTEQRDSAMYRCASSSHGSNTEAFFGQGTRLTVV.